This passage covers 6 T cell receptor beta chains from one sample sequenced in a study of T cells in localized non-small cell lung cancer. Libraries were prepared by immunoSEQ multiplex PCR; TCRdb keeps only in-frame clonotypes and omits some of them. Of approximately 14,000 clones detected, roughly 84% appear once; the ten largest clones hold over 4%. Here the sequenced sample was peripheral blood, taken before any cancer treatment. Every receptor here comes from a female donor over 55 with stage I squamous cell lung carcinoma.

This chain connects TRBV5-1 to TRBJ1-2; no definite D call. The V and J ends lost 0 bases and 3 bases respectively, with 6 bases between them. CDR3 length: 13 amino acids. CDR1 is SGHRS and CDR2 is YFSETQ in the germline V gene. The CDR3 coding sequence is TGCGCCAGCAGCTTGGACATTTACTATGGCTACACCTTC. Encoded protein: CASSLDIYYGYTF. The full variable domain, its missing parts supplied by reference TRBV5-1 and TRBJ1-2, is KAGVTQTPRYLIKTRGQQVTLSCSPISGHRSVSWYQQTPGQGLQFLFEYFSETQRNKGNFPGRFSGRQFSNSRSEMNVSTLELGDSALYLCASSLDIYYGYTFGSGTRLTVV.

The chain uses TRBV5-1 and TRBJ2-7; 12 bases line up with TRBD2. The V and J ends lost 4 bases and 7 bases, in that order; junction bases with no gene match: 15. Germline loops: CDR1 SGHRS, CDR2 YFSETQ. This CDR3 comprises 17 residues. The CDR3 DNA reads TGCGCCAGCAGCGCAAAAGCTAGCGGGGGGGGCCCTCGGGAGCAGTACTTC. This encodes CASSAKASGGGPREQYF.

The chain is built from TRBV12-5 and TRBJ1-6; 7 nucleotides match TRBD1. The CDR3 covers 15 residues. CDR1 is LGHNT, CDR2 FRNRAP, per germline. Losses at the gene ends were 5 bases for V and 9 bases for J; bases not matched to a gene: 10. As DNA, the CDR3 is TGTGCTAGTGGTCTGGAACTGACAGGGAGTTCACCCCTCCACTTT. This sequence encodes CASGLELTGSSPLHF.

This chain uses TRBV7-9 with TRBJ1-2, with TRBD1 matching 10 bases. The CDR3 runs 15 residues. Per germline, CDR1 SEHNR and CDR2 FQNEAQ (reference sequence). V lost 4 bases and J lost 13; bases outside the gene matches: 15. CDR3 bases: TGTGCCAGCAGCTCCCCCTTCCCGGACAGGGGGTTGGGCACCTTC. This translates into CASSSPFPDRGLGTF.

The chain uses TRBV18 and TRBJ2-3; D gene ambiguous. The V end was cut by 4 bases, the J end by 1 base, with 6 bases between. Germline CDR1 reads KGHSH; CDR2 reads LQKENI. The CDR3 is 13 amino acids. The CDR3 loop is CASSQDRTDTQYF. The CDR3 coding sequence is TGTGCCAGCTCACAGGACCGCACAGATACGCAGTATTTT.

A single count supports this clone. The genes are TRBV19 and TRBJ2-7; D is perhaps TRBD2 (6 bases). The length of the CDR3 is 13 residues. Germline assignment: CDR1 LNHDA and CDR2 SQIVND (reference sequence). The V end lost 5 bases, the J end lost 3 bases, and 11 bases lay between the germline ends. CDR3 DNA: TGTGCCAGTAGTTGGGGGACTGGCTACGAGCAGTACTTC. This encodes CASSWGTGYEQYF.